This is a list of T cell receptor beta chains from one sample in a study of HIV-infected patients and healthy controls. Via MiXCR, TCRdb re-called the 5' RACE reads, giving one row per CDR3 protein. The repertoire holds 13,000 to 15,000 distinct CDR3 sequences, with around 9% as singletons. Sample: blood. All receptors come from an adult in good health. CDR3s leave out the opening cysteine and the closing phenylalanine or tryptophan.

v_call	cdr3_aa
TRBV19	ASSPTTSSYNEQF
TRBV7-9	ASSLGRGLNQPQH
TRBV28	ASTLPGQGAGNTIY
TRBV27	ASRGLGLEADYEQY
TRBV6-6	ASSNTGTGGRNEQY
TRBV28	ASSLLRPDGGNQPQH
TRBV28	ASSSPGPFTDTQY
TRBV10-3	AIREYDTEAF
TRBV20-1	SARDTGTSNEQY
TRBV6-2/TRBV6-3	ASRGDRYTEAF
TRBV30	AWSVRVPGLGYT
TRBV7-9	ASSFGTGIYGYT
TRBV7-9	ASSPQSGELF
TRBV5-1	ASSAIVRGGQY
TRBV29-1	SVNHSGQDSYEQY
TRBV11-2	ASSFGPASGGEQY
TRBV4-2	ASSPAGVERNEQF
TRBV5-4	ASSFRPQGYGTEAF
TRBV24-1	ATSESNDRRAGANVLT
TRBV6-5	ASRDSGRATGELF
TRBV20-1	TTFEEGDTEAF
TRBV5-4	ASSLVPTDTQY
TRBV4-2	ASRGEAGEQY
TRBV29-1	SVSGLLTGLDTEAF
TRBV28	ASSLARRGPVDYGYT
TRBV7-2	ASSSRSNIQY
TRBV6-6	ASGLAAETQY
TRBV14	ASSQSTSGRARESTDTQY
TRBV18	ASSPQEGGGYTEAF
TRBV6-2/TRBV6-3	ASSRNQGELRFQF
TRBV24-1	ATSDSGADDTQY
TRBV4-3	ASSQDSPSSGNTIY
TRBV18	ASSPGDNQPQH
TRBV6-6	ASSYRLAGALAEQY